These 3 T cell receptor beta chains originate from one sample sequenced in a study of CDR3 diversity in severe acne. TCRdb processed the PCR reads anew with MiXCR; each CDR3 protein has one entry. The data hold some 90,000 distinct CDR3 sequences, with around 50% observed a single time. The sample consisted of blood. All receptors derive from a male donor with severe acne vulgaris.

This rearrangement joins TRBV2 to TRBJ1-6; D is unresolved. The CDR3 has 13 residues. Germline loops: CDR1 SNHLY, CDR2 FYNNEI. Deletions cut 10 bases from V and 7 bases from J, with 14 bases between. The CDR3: CANKKGANSPLHF. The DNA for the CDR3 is TGTGCCAACAAGAAGGGTGCGAATTCACCCCTCCACTTT.

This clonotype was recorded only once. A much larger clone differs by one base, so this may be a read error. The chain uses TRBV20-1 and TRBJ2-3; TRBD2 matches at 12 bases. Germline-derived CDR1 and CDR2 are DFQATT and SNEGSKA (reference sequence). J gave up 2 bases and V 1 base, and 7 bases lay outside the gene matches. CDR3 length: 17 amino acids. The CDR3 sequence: CSARGLAGGRVTDTQYF. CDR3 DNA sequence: TGCAGTGCTAGAGGGCTAGCGGGGGGGCGGGTCACAGATACGCAGTATTTT.

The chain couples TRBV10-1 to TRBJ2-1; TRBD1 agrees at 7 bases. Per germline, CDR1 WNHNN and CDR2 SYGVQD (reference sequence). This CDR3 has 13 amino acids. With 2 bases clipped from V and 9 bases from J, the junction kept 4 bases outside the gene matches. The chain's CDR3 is CASSERGGAEQFF. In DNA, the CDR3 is TGCGCCAGCAGTGAGAGAGGGGGCGCTGAGCAGTTCTTC.